This T cell receptor (beta chain) was captured in a study of cytomegalovirus exposure and HLA in healthy donors. Germline CDR1 is MNHEY and CDR2 is SMNVEV (reference sequence). V was clipped by 6 bases and J by 0 bases; unmatched bases: 0. This CDR3 contains 14 residues. Worth noting for this clone: The antigen remains unidentified.

Only in-frame clones appear in the TCRdb table, and some are missing; sequencing was by immunoSEQ multiplex PCR. Of a few hundred thousand clones listed, 88% are singletons. Whole-study results and caveats: Three CMV-associated chains proved CMV antigen-specific in vitro. The classifier reportedly diagnosed cytomegalovirus status with high specificity and sensitivity. In the 95 to 150 validation repertoires, a later analysis found that first-cohort TCR clusters tended to co-occur.

The donors were in the approximately 120-subject validation cohort, distinct from the roughly 700-subject first cohort. Input material: PBMCs. This rearrangement joins TRBV27 to TRBJ2-2; TRBD1 matches at 8 bases. The receptor was derived from a woman between 18 and 29 years old in good health and CMV-seronegative. This CDR3 is CASRQGANTGELFF. The CDR3, as DNA: TGTGCCAGCAGACAGGGGGCGAACACCGGGGAGCTGTTTTTT.